A single sample is the source of the 23 T cell receptor beta chains below, sequenced in a study of blood T cell repertoires in COVID-19. Libraries were prepared by immunoSEQ multiplex PCR; TCRdb keeps only in-frame clonotypes and omits some of them. Altogether 210,000 or so clones are present, less than 80% being singletons, with the ten largest covering about 13%. The source material was peripheral blood. These receptors came from a man aged 50-59 years who had recovered from COVID-19.

The CDR3 protein is CASSVAVRGNTIYF. As DNA, the CDR3 is TGTGCCAGCAGCGTAGCTGTGAGGGGAAACACCATATATTTT. The chain joins TRBV9 to TRBJ1-3; D is ambiguous. The V and J ends lost 0 bases and 4 bases respectively, with 8 bases between them. From germline, CDR1 is SGDLS and CDR2 YYNGEE. The CDR3 runs to 14 residues.

This clone was seen only once. This chain's CDR3 is CASSLGGVNTGELFF. CDR3 bases: TGTGCCAGCAGCTTAGGCGGGGTGAACACCGGGGAGCTGTTTTTT. This chain connects TRBV7-3 to TRBJ2-2; possible D gene TRBD2, 6 bases. Trimming shortened V by 2 bases and J by 1 base, and 8 bases separated the two germline ends. The germline V gene has CDR1 SGHTA and CDR2 FQGTGA. The CDR3 contains 15 residues.

This rearrangement joins TRBV7-9 to TRBJ1-4; possibly TRBD1 for D (6 bases). V lost 5 bases and J 3 bases, leaving 16 bases between the germline ends. Germline V gene lookup returns CDR1 SEHNR and CDR2 FQNEAQ (reference sequence). The CDR3 is 16 amino acids. The CDR3 is CASSLFRGAPNEKLFF. The CDR3 nucleotides are TGTGCCAGCAGCCTTTTCCGGGGGGCACCTAATGAAAAACTGTTTTTT.

This rearrangement joins TRBV3-1 (or the pseudogene TRBV3-2) to TRBJ2-1; 13 nucleotides match TRBD2. The CDR3 has 17 amino acids. The germline CDR1 and CDR2 sequences are LGHDT and YNNKEL (reference sequence). The V and J ends lost 2 bases and 9 bases, in that order; junction bases with no gene match: 10. This CDR3 is CASSQPLGLAGDSEQFF. CDR3 DNA sequence: TGTGCCAGCAGCCAACCTTTAGGACTAGCGGGAGATAGTGAGCAGTTCTTC.

The chain has TRBV24-1 and TRBJ2-1; D might be TRBD1 (6 bases). V was trimmed by 2 bases and J by 4 bases, leaving 11 bases between them. This CDR3 region has 15 residues. Germline CDR1 reads KGHDR; CDR2 reads SFDVKD. CDR3 coding DNA: TGTGCCACCAGTGATTCGGGACAAGTTTACAATGAGCAGTTCTTC. Translation gives CATSDSGQVYNEQFF.

The V gene is TRBV28, the J gene TRBJ2-7; 11 bases map to TRBD2. Germline V CDR1 and CDR2: MDHEN, SYDVKM. CDR3 length equals 16 residues. The V and J ends lost 4 bases and 0 bases, in that order; junction bases with no gene match: 5. CDR3 sequence (DNA): TGTGCCAGCAGTTATTTTACTAGCGGGAGCTCCTACGAGCAGTACTTC. It yields the protein CASSYFTSGSSYEQYF.

CDR3 sequence reads: CAWSLGGFTEAFF. The CDR3 nucleotides are TGTGCCTGGAGTCTAGGGGGCTTCACTGAAGCTTTCTTT. The J gene is TRBJ1-1, the V gene TRBV30, with TRBD1 matching over 7 bases. Germline values: CDR1 GTSNPN, CDR2 SVGIG (reference sequence). This CDR3 contains 13 residues. V was pared by 2 bases and J by 4 bases, with 4 bases of the junction left unmatched.

This rearrangement joins TRBV3-1 (or the pseudogene TRBV3-2) to TRBJ2-1, with 9 bases identical to TRBD2. Trimming cost V 0 bases and J 8 bases; bases outside gene matches: 8. CDR3 length equals 16 residues. Germline lookup yields CDR1 LGHDT and CDR2 YNNKEL (reference sequence). The CDR3 DNA is TGTGCCAGCAGCCAAGACGCGGCGGGAGGGCCACATGAGCAGTTCTTC. As protein: CASSQDAAGGPHEQFF.

In its sample, this clone was seen a few times. The chain employs TRBV28 and TRBJ2-3; 9 bases agree with TRBD2. The V gene end was trimmed by 9 bases and the J gene end by 6 bases; junction bases not matched to a gene: 10. CDR3 size: 14 residues. Germline CDR1 reads MDHEN; CDR2 reads SYDVKM. The DNA for the CDR3 is TGTGCCAGTCTGCCGGGACTAGCTTCCGATACGCAGTATTTT. This sequence encodes CASLPGLASDTQYF.

The rearrangement uses TRBV5-4 and TRBJ2-5; 7 bases map to TRBD2. With V trimmed by 4 bases and J by 4 bases, 10 bases remained unmatched. The germline V gene has CDR1 SGHNT and CDR2 YYREEE (reference sequence). There are 15 residues in the CDR3. CDR3 residues: CASSPRTRSGETQYF. The CDR3 DNA sequence: TGTGCCAGCAGCCCTAGGACTAGGAGCGGAGAGACCCAGTACTTC.

The chain couples TRBV4-2 to TRBJ2-2; 9 bases map to TRBD2. The length of the CDR3 is 18 residues. V was clipped by 0 bases and J by 4 bases; unmatched bases: 9. From germline, CDR1 is LGHNA and CDR2 YNFKEQ. CDR3 in DNA: TGTGCCAGCAGCCAAGAGAGTTACAGCGGGAGGTCCACCGGGGAGCTGTTTTTT. Protein: CASSQESYSGRSTGELFF.

This clone was recorded only once. The V call is TRBV12-3 or TRBV12-4, the J call TRBJ2-7; D may be TRBD1 (5 bases). This CDR3 is 13 amino acids long. V was shortened by 8 bases and J by 0 bases, with 11 bases between the two germline ends. The CDR3 loop is CASGVQGSYEQYF. In nucleotides, the CDR3 is TGTGCCAGCGGAGTCCAGGGCTCCTACGAGCAGTACTTC.

This rearrangement joins TRBV5-6 to TRBJ1-3, with no clear D. This CDR3 has 12 amino acids. Trimming stripped 3 bases from V and 6 bases from J, with 7 bases between. The V gene's germline CDR1 is SGHDT and CDR2 YYEEEE. CDR3 region: CASSYLANTIYF. DNA of the CDR3: TGTGCCAGCAGCTATTTGGCAAACACCATATATTTT.

This clone was seen only a few times. This CDR3 is CASSVEGQPTGELFF. CDR3 nucleotide sequence: TGTGCCAGCAGCGTAGAGGGACAACCCACCGGGGAGCTGTTTTTT. The chain combines TRBV9 with TRBJ2-2, with a weak D call TRBD1 (6 bases). Germline V CDR1 and CDR2: SGDLS, YYNGEE. There are 15 residues in the CDR3. V lost 0 bases, J lost 4 bases, and 10 bases lay in between.

This chain uses TRBV11-2 with TRBJ2-3; TRBD2 matches at 8 bases. The germline V gene has CDR1 SGHAT and CDR2 FQNNGV. The junction had 5 bases not matched to a gene; V was cut back by 1 base and J by 5 bases. The CDR3 contains 15 residues. For the CDR3, the DNA is TGTGCCAGCAGCTTAGCAGGACTAGCTTTAGATACGCAGTATTTT. Amino acids: CASSLAGLALDTQYF.

The gene calls are TRBV6-6 and TRBJ2-1; D call uncertain. V shed 5 bases and J shed 0 bases, with 11 bases lying between them. Germline-derived CDR1 and CDR2 are MNHNY and SVGAGI (reference sequence). This CDR3 spans 15 amino acids. The CDR3 nucleotides read TGTGCCAGCAGTCCCCGACAAAACTCCTACAATGAGCAGTTCTTC. Protein product: CASSPRQNSYNEQFF.

This clone was counted only a few times. The genes are TRBV19 and TRBJ2-7, with D possibly being TRBD1 (6 bases). Germline loops: CDR1 LNHDA, CDR2 SQIVND (reference sequence). Trimming took 5 bases from V and 2 from J, leaving 16 bases between them. CDR3 length: 15 residues. The CDR3, as DNA: TGTGCCAGTAGTGAGGGGCAGGGGATTACCTACGAGCAGTACTTC. Translation: CASSEGQGITYEQYF. The full variable domain, rest sourced from reference TRBV19 and TRBJ2-7, is DGGITQSPKYLFRKEGQNVTLSCEQNLNHDAMYWYRQDPGQGLRLIYYSQIVNDFQKGDIAEGYSVSREKKESFPLTVTSAQKNPTAFYLCASSEGQGITYEQYFGPGTRLTVT.

This clone turned up a few times. The chain employs TRBV12-2 and TRBJ2-1; TRBD2, the D gene given by the table, was not confirmed from the DNA. TRBV12-2 is shown as a pseudogene. The CDR3 runs 15 residues. This CDR3 reads CASRSKRVTNNEQFF. The CDR3 DNA sequence: TGTGCAAGTCGTTCTAAGCGGGTCACAAACAATGAGCAGTTCTTC.

A single count supports this clone. The chain employs TRBV18 and TRBJ2-3, with D maybe TRBD2 (5 bases). V was clipped by 3 bases and J by 0 bases, with 10 bases between them. Germline CDR1 and CDR2: KGHSH and LQKENI. CDR3 length: 15 amino acids. The CDR3 loop is CASSPWRGSTDTQYF. In nucleotides, the CDR3 is TGTGCCAGCTCACCGTGGAGAGGGAGCACAGATACGCAGTATTTT.

The chain links TRBV7-2 to TRBJ2-7; 7 nucleotides line up with TRBD2. The CDR3 covers 16 residues. The V and J ends lost 4 bases and 5 bases, in that order; junction bases with no gene match: 14. Germline loops: CDR1 SGHTA, CDR2 FQGNSA. The CDR3 loop reads CASSSGSGIGTDEQYF. The CDR3 coding sequence is TGTGCCAGCAGCTCGGGGAGCGGGATAGGTACCGACGAGCAGTACTTC.

This chain links TRBV5-1 with TRBJ1-1, with 7 bases identical to TRBD1. J lost 9 bases, V lost 3 bases, and 11 bases had no gene match. Germline V gene sequence: CDR1 SGHRS, CDR2 YFSETQ. There are 14 residues in the CDR3. The CDR3 region is CASSSIPDREQAFF. The DNA of the CDR3 is TGCGCCAGCAGCTCTATTCCTGACAGGGAGCAAGCTTTCTTT.

This clone was recorded a few times. The chain has TRBV29-1 and TRBJ2-7; 7 positions match TRBD2. Germline CDR1 and CDR2: SQVTM and ANQGSEA. CDR3 length: 15 residues. The junction had 17 bases not matched to a gene; V was cut back by 7 bases and J by 5 bases. The chain's CDR3 is CSAALAMGGSNEQYF. The CDR3 DNA reads TGCAGCGCCGCCCTCGCTATGGGGGGGAGCAACGAGCAGTACTTC.

In its sample, this clone was seen once. V gene TRBV18 combines with J gene TRBJ2-5, with D possibly matching TRBD1 (8 bases). V dropped 3 bases and J dropped 4 bases, with 18 bases sitting between them. CDR1 is KGHSH, CDR2 LQKENI, per germline. The CDR3 has 16 residues. CDR3 in DNA: TGTGCCAGCTCACCTCCGGACAGGGAGGGCCCAGAGACCCAGTACTTC. Amino acids: CASSPPDREGPETQYF. The whole variable domain, remainder taken from reference TRBV18 and TRBJ2-5, is NAGVMQNPRHLVRRRGQEARLRCSPMKGHSHVYWYRQLPEEGLKFMVYLQKENIIDESGMPKERFSAEFPKEGPSILRIQQVVRGDSAAYFCASSPPDREGPETQYFGPGTRLLVL.